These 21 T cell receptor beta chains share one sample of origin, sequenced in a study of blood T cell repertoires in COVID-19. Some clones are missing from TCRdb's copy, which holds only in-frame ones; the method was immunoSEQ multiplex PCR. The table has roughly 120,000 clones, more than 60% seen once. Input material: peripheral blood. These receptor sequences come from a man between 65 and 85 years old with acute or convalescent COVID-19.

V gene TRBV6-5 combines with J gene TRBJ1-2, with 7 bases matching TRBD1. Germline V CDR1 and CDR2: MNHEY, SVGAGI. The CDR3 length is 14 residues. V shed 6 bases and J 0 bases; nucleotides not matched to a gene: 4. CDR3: CASRPTGPNYGYTF. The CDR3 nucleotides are TGTGCCAGCAGGCCGACAGGGCCTAACTATGGCTACACCTTC.

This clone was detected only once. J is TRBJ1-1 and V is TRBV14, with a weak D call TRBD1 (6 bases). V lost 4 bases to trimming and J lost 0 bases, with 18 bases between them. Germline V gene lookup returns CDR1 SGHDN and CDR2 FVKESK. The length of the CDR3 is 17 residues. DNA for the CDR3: TGTGCCAGCAGCCGCCGTCCGGACAGCTTGATGAACACTGAAGCTTTCTTT. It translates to CASSRRPDSLMNTEAFF.

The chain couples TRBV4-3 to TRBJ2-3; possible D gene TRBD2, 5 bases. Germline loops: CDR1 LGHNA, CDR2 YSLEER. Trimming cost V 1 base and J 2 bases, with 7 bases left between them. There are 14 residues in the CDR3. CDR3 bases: TGCGCCAGCAGCCAAGGGACTTTCACAGATACGCAGTATTTT. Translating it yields CASSQGTFTDTQYF.

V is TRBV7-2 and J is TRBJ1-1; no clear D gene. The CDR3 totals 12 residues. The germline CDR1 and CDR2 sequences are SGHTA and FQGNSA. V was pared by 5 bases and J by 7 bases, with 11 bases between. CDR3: CASSRSGIEAFF. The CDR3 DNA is TGTGCCAGCAGCCGTAGCGGGATTGAAGCTTTCTTT.

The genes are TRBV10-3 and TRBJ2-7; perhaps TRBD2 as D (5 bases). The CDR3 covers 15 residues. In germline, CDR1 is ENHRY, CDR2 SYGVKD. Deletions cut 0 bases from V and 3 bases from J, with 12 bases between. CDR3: CAISESLRANYEQYF. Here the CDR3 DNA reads TGTGCCATCAGTGAGTCGTTGCGGGCGAACTACGAGCAGTACTTC.

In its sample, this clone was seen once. In DNA form, the CDR3 reads TGTGCCAGCAGCTTATACGAGGGCACTGAAGCTTTCTTT. This encodes CASSLYEGTEAFF. V is TRBV7-2 and J is TRBJ1-1, with D uncertain. This CDR3 contains 13 residues. Germline CDR1 and CDR2: SGHTA and FQGNSA. V lost 2 bases to trimming and J lost 4 bases, with 8 bases between them.

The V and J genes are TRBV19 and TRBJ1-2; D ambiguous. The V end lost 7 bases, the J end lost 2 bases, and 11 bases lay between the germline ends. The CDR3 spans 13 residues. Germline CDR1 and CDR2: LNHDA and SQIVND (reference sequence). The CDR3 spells CASKGSANYGYTF. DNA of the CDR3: TGTGCCAGTAAAGGGAGTGCCAACTATGGCTACACCTTC.

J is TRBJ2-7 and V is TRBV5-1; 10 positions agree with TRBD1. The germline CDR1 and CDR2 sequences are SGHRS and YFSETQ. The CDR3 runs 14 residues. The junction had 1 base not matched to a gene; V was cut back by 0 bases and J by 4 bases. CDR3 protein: CASSLGQGAYEQYF. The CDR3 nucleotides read TGCGCCAGCAGCTTGGGACAGGGGGCTTACGAGCAGTACTTC.

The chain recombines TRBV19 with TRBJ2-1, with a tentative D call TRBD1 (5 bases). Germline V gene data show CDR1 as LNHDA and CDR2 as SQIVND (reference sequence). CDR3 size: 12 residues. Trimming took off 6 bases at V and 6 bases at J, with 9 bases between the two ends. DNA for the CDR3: TGTGCCAGTAGACAGGTTGGCAATGAGCAGTTCTTC. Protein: CASRQVGNEQFF. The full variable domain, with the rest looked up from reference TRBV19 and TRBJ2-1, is DGGITQSPKYLFRKEGQNVTLSCEQNLNHDAMYWYRQDPGQGLRLIYYSQIVNDFQKGDIAEGYSVSREKKESFPLTVTSAQKNPTAFYLCASRQVGNEQFFGPGTRLTVL.

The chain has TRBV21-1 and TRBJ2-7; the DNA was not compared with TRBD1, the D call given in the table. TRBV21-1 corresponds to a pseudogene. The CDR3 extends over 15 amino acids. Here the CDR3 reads CASSKKTGEVSEQYF. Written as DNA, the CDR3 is TGTGCCAGCAGCAAGAAGACAGGGGAAGTAAGCGAGCAGTACTTC.

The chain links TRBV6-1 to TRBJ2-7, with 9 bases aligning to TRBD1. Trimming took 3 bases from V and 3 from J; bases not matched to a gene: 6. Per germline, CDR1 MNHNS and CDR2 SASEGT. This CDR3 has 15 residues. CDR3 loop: CASSERDREFYEQYF. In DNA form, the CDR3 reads TGTGCCAGCAGTGAGAGGGACAGGGAGTTCTACGAGCAGTACTTC.

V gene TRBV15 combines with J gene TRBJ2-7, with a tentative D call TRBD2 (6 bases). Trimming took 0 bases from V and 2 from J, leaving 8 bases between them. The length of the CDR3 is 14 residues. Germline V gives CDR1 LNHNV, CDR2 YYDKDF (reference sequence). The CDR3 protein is CATSREGGPYEQYF. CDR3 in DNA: TGTGCCACCAGCAGAGAGGGGGGTCCCTACGAGCAGTACTTC.

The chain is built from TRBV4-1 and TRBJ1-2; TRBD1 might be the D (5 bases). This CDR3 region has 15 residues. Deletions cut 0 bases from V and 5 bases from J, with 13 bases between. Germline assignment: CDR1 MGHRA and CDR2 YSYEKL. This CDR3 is CASSQDRVGGYGYTF. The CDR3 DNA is TGCGCCAGCAGCCAAGACAGGGTGGGGGGATATGGCTACACCTTC.

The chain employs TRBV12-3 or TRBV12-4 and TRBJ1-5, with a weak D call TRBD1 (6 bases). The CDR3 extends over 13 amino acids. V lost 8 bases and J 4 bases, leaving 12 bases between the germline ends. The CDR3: CASADSVNQPQHF. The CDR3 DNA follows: TGTGCCAGCGCGGACAGCGTTAATCAGCCCCAGCATTTT.

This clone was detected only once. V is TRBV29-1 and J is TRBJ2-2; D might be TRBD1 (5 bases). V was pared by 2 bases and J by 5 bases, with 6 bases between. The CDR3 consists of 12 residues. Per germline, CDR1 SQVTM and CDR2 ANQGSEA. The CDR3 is CSVESGTGELFF. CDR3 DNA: TGCAGCGTTGAATCAGGGACCGGGGAGCTGTTTTTT.

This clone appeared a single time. CDR3 sequence reads: CASSKQENQPQHF. Written as DNA, the CDR3 is TGTGCCAGTAGTAAACAGGAGAATCAGCCCCAGCATTTT. The gene calls are TRBV19 and TRBJ1-5, with a tentative D call TRBD1 (5 bases). CDR3 length equals 13 residues. Between the trimmed V and J ends, which lost 4 bases and 4 bases, there was a span of 8 bases. The V gene's germline CDR1 is LNHDA and CDR2 SQIVND (reference sequence).

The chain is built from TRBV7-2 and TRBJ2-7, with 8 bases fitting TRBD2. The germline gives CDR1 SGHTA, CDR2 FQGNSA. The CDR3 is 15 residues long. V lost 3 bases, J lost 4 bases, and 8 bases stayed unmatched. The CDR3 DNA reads TGTGCCAGCAGCTTGGGGGGACTAGGGGTGTACGAGCAGTACTTC. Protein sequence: CASSLGGLGVYEQYF. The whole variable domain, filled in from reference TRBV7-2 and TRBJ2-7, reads GAGVSQSPSNKVTEKGKDVELRCDPISGHTALYWYRQSLGQGLEFLIYFQGNSAPDKSGLPSDRFSAERTGGSVSTLTIQRTQQEDSAVYLCASSLGGLGVYEQYFGPGTRLTVT.

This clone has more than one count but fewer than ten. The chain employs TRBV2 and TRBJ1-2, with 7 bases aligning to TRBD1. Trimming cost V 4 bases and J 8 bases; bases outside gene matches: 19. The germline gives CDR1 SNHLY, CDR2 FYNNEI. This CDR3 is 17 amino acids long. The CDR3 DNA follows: TGTGCCAGCAGTGCCCTCCGCCGAGGGGGCGCGAGAAAAGGCTACACCTTC. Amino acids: CASSALRRGGARKGYTF.

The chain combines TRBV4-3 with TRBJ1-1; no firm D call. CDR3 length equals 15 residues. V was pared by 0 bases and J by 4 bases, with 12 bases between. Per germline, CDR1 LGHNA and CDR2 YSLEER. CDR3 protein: CASSQDYPGFTEAFF. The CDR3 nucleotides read TGCGCCAGCAGCCAAGATTATCCGGGGTTCACTGAAGCTTTCTTT.

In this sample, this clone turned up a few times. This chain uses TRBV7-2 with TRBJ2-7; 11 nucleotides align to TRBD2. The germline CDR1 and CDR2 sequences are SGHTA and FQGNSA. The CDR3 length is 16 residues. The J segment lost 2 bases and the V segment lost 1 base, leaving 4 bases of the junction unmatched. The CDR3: CASSLVSGGGPYEQYF. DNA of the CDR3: TGTGCCAGCAGCTTAGTTAGCGGGGGGGGTCCCTACGAGCAGTACTTC.

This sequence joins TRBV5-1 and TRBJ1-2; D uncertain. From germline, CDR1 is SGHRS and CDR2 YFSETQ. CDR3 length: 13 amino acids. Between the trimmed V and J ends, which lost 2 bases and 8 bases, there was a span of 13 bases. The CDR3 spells CASSFVPSGGYTF. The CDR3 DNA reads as TGCGCCAGCAGCTTCGTCCCCTCGGGAGGCTACACCTTC.